Below, 25 T cell receptor beta chains from the same sample are listed, as sequenced in a study of beta chain features in type 1 diabetes. Isolated RNA was reverse transcribed in full, so expressed TCRB transcripts were sequenced. Assay: immunoSEQ multiplex PCR; the TCRdb copy retains only in-frame clones and omits some. The table records around 400,000 clones, about 16% of them present only once. Specimen: naive CD4+ T cells from blood. Source of these receptors: a young woman in good health.

This clone came up a few times. V and J are TRBV11-2 and TRBJ2-7, with 7 nucleotides matching TRBD2. The junction had 7 bases not matched to a gene; V was cut back by 5 bases and J by 3 bases. This CDR3 region has 14 residues. Germline V gene data show CDR1 as SGHAT and CDR2 as FQNNGV. This CDR3 reads CASSPRGGSYEQYF. CDR3 DNA sequence: TGTGCCAGCAGCCCCCGGGGCGGGAGCTACGAGCAGTACTTC.

This clone was counted between two and nine times. The chain uses TRBV30 and TRBJ2-3; TRBD2 matches 8 bases. This CDR3 is built from 16 residues. With V trimmed by 2 bases and J by 4 bases, 11 bases remained unmatched. The germline CDR1 and CDR2 sequences are GTSNPN and SVGIG (reference sequence). In DNA, the CDR3 is TGTGCCTGGAGTAGACGGGCGGGAGGAGGGGCAGATACGCAGTATTTT. Its protein product is CAWSRRAGGGADTQYF.

This chain joins TRBV5-6 and TRBJ1-4, with 8 bases fitting TRBD1. The CDR3 contains 16 residues. J gave up 6 bases and V 2 bases, and 9 bases lay outside the gene matches. Germline lookup yields CDR1 SGHDT and CDR2 YYEEEE. CDR3 loop: CASSFGLTGAYEKLFF. The CDR3 bases are TGTGCCAGCAGCTTCGGACTGACAGGGGCTTATGAAAAACTGTTTTTT. Full variable domain (remainder filled in from reference TRBV5-6 and TRBJ1-4): DAGVTQSPTHLIKTRGQQVTLRCSPKSGHDTVSWYQQALGQGPQFIFQYYEEEERQRGNFPDRFSGHQFPNYSSELNVNALLLGDSALYLCASSFGLTGAYEKLFFGSGTQLSVL.

V usage is TRBV28 and J usage is TRBJ1-1; D remains unclear. Germline-derived CDR1 and CDR2 are MDHEN and SYDVKM. The CDR3 is made up of 13 amino acids. V was shortened by 2 bases and J by 0 bases, with 4 bases between the two germline ends. The CDR3 DNA is TGTGCCAGCAGTTTACAGGTGAACACTGAAGCTTTCTTT. This translates into CASSLQVNTEAFF.

J is TRBJ2-4 and V is TRBV9; 14 bases fit TRBD2. Germline CDR1 is SGDLS and CDR2 is YYNGEE. The CDR3 runs 16 residues. V trimming: 3 bases; J trimming: 8 bases; junction bases outside the gene matches: 7. CDR3 residues: CASSETSGRAGDIQYF. CDR3 DNA: TGTGCCAGCAGCGAGACTAGCGGGAGGGCCGGGGACATTCAGTACTTC.

The genes are TRBV7-9 and TRBJ2-1; D is possibly TRBD2 (5 bases). Germline lookup yields CDR1 SEHNR and CDR2 FQNEAQ (reference sequence). V was cut by 5 bases and J by 1 base, with 12 bases left in between. CDR3 length equals 15 residues. In DNA, the CDR3 is TGTGCCAGCAGCCTACTCAGCGGTTCCTACAATGAGCAGTTCTTC. Translated: CASSLLSGSYNEQFF. Combining the CDR3 with reference TRBV7-9 and TRBJ2-1 gives the whole variable domain DTGVSQNPRHKITKRGQNVTFRCDPISEHNRLYWYRQTLGQGPEFLTYFQNEAQLEKSRLLSDRFSAERPKGSFSTLEIQRTEQGDSAMYLCASSLLSGSYNEQFFGPGTRLTVL.

Points on this clone: Within the sample, other DNA sequences also encode this same CDR3. The genes are TRBV7-9 and TRBJ2-7, with TRBD2 identical over 13 bases. The CDR3 length is 14 residues. The ends lost 5 bases at V and 5 bases at J; junction bases unmatched: 3. Germline CDR1 is SEHNR and CDR2 is FQNEAQ (reference sequence). The CDR3 spells CASSLGLAGDEQYF. Here the CDR3 DNA reads TGTGCCAGCAGCCTAGGACTAGCGGGAGACGAGCAGTACTTC. Supplemented by reference TRBV7-9 and TRBJ2-7, the full variable domain reads DTGVSQNPRHKITKRGQNVTFRCDPISEHNRLYWYRQTLGQGPEFLTYFQNEAQLEKSRLLSDRFSAERPKGSFSTLEIQRTEQGDSAMYLCASSLGLAGDEQYFGPGTRLTVT.

There are a few counts of this clone. The V gene is TRBV7-2, the J gene TRBJ2-2, with D hard to call. Germline V gene data show CDR1 as SGHTA and CDR2 as FQGNSA. With 0 bases removed from V and 5 bases from J, the gap between germline ends came to 4 bases. This CDR3 spans 13 amino acids. DNA of the CDR3: TGTGCCAGCAGCTTAGCTAGTACCGGGGAGCTGTTTTTT. Amino acid sequence: CASSLASTGELFF.

The V gene is TRBV30, the J gene TRBJ1-4; D not certain. V shed 3 bases and J shed 8 bases, with 7 bases lying between them. Germline-derived CDR1 and CDR2 are GTSNPN and SVGIG (reference sequence). This CDR3 has 11 residues. The chain's CDR3 is CAWRFFEKLFF. The CDR3, as DNA: TGTGCCTGGAGATTCTTCGAAAAACTGTTTTTT.

The V gene is TRBV27, the J gene TRBJ2-7; TRBD1 matches 9 bases. This CDR3 has 14 residues. Germline CDR1 MNHEY, CDR2 SMNVEV (reference sequence). After removal of 6 bases from V and 3 bases from J, the junction contained 6 bases not matched to a gene. The CDR3 DNA follows: TGTGCCAGCAGGGGTCCGGGACAGGGCTACGAGCAGTACTTC. Translating it yields CASRGPGQGYEQYF.

The chain links TRBV7-9 to TRBJ1-2; 8 nucleotides line up with TRBD1. The germline CDR1 and CDR2 sequences are SEHNR and FQNEAQ (reference sequence). V was pared by 2 bases and J by 3 bases, with 8 bases of the junction left unmatched. This CDR3 comprises 16 residues. The CDR3 DNA reads as TGTGCCAGCAGCTTATGGTCAGGGGGCAACGACTATGGCTACACCTTC. Protein: CASSLWSGGNDYGYTF.

This clone came up a few times. The gene calls are TRBV15 and TRBJ2-1; 9 bases agree with TRBD2. Trimming removed 2 bases from V and 4 bases from J; junction bases left unmatched: 6. CDR1 is LNHNV and CDR2 is YYDKDF in the germline V gene (reference sequence). This CDR3 spans 16 amino acids. CDR3: CATSRILAGTYNEQFF. Here the CDR3 DNA reads TGTGCCACCAGCAGAATACTAGCGGGCACTTACAATGAGCAGTTCTTC.

This clone was observed a handful of times. The rearrangement links TRBV6-5 to TRBJ2-5, with 7 nucleotides matching TRBD1. Trimming cost V 9 bases and J 4 bases; bases outside gene matches: 8. The CDR3 is 13 amino acids. In germline, CDR1 is MNHEY, CDR2 SVGAGI. The CDR3 region has the DNA TGTGCCAGTAACAGGGGCCCTACAGAGACCCAGTACTTC. Protein sequence: CASNRGPTETQYF.

This chain uses TRBV7-2 with TRBJ2-7; possibly TRBD1 for D (5 bases). Per the germline V gene, CDR1 is SGHTA and CDR2 is FQGNSA. V lost 3 bases to trimming and J lost 2 bases, with 11 bases between them. This CDR3 has 14 residues. The CDR3 DNA reads as TGTGCCAGCAGCTTTAAACAGGCGGCCTACGAGCAGTACTTC. The encoded protein is CASSFKQAAYEQYF.

This chain links TRBV4-1 with TRBJ1-1, with TRBD1 matching over 8 bases. Trimming cost V 0 bases and J 3 bases; bases outside gene matches: 15. Per the germline V gene, CDR1 is MGHRA and CDR2 is YSYEKL. There are 19 residues in the CDR3. This CDR3 reads CASSQDGPRGRNRDTEAFF. Written as DNA, the CDR3 is TGCGCCAGCAGCCAAGATGGTCCCAGGGGGCGAAATAGGGACACTGAAGCTTTCTTT.

This clone has a single count. The chain joins TRBV9 to TRBJ2-1; 10 nucleotides line up with TRBD2. Germline assignment: CDR1 SGDLS and CDR2 YYNGEE. V was pared by 3 bases and J by 3 bases, with 9 bases of the junction left unmatched. This CDR3 region has 17 residues. DNA for the CDR3: TGTGCCAGCAGCGCAGCCTTCAGCGGGAGGGTCTACAATGAGCAGTTCTTC. Protein sequence: CASSAAFSGRVYNEQFF.

There are a few counts of this clone. The rearrangement uses TRBV28 and TRBJ1-2; TRBD1 matches 9 bases. Looked up from germline, CDR1 is MDHEN and CDR2 is SYDVKM. This CDR3 comprises 14 residues. Trimming at V came to 5 bases and at J to 6 bases, leaving 7 bases not matched to a gene. The CDR3 spells CASSPQTGGHGYTF. The CDR3 DNA follows: TGTGCCAGCAGTCCTCAGACAGGGGGACATGGCTACACCTTC.

With regard to this clone: One end of the junction is discordant with germline, which a read error may explain. The chain couples TRBV13 to TRBJ1-2, with D possibly TRBD1 on 6 matching bases. This CDR3 contains 13 residues. Germline V lookup: CDR1 PRHDT, CDR2 FYEKMQ (reference sequence). CDR3 DNA: TGCCCCGGGGGGGGCGAGGGTTTCTATGGCTACACCTTC. Amino acid sequence: CPGGGEGFYGYTF.

The chain links TRBV9 to TRBJ1-5, with D unresolved. Germline CDR1 and CDR2: SGDLS and YYNGEE. Deletions cut 0 bases from V and 0 bases from J, with 10 bases between. The length of the CDR3 is 16 residues. In DNA, the CDR3 is TGTGCCAGCAGCGTAGGGGCCAACCCTAGCAATCAGCCCCAGCATTTT. It encodes CASSVGANPSNQPQHF.

This clone has just a few counts. The gene calls are TRBV29-1 and TRBJ2-5; D might be TRBD2 (7 bases). The CDR3 has 14 amino acids. The V gene's germline CDR1 is SQVTM and CDR2 ANQGSEA. Trimming shortened V by 3 bases and J by 6 bases, and 17 bases separated the two germline ends. The CDR3 sequence is CSVDRGASIKTQYF. CDR3 bases: TGCAGCGTTGATCGGGGGGCATCTATAAAGACCCAGTACTTC. Filled out from reference TRBV29-1 and TRBJ2-5, the complete variable domain reads SAVISQKPSRDICQRGTSLTIQCQVDSQVTMMFWYRQQPGQSLTLIATANQGSEATYESGFVIDKFPISRPNLTFSTLTVSNMSPEDSSIYLCSVDRGASIKTQYFGPGTRLLVL.

The chain combines TRBV29-1 with TRBJ1-1; no clear D. V lost 2 bases and J 1 base, leaving 8 bases between the germline ends. Germline V gene lookup returns CDR1 SQVTM and CDR2 ANQGSEA. The CDR3 contains 13 residues. CDR3 loop: CSVERRRNTEAFF. The CDR3 nucleotides read TGCAGCGTTGAACGACGGAGGAACACTGAAGCTTTCTTT. Supplemented by reference TRBV29-1 and TRBJ1-1, the full variable domain reads SAVISQKPSRDICQRGTSLTIQCQVDSQVTMMFWYRQQPGQSLTLIATANQGSEATYESGFVIDKFPISRPNLTFSTLTVSNMSPEDSSIYLCSVERRRNTEAFFGQGTRLTVV.

The J gene is TRBJ1-2, the V gene TRBV5-6; D unresolved. CDR3 length: 13 residues. Per germline, CDR1 SGHDT and CDR2 YYEEEE. V gave up 1 base and J gave up 8 bases, with 12 bases separating them. CDR3 sequence reads: CASSLQSGEGYTF. CDR3 sequence (DNA): TGTGCCAGCAGCTTGCAGAGCGGGGAGGGCTACACCTTC.

The sample holds a few counts of this clone. CDR3 protein: CASSGGSPYTQYF. The CDR3 bases are TGTGCCAGCAGTGGAGGAAGTCCCTATACGCAGTATTTT. This chain joins TRBV28 and TRBJ2-3; a possible D gene is TRBD2 (5 bases). Germline V lookup: CDR1 MDHEN, CDR2 SYDVKM. V lost 5 bases and J lost 7, with 13 bases in between. There are 13 residues in the CDR3.

In its sample, this clone was seen a few times. The V gene is TRBV15, the J gene TRBJ1-4; D perhaps matches TRBD1 (6 bases). Trimming left V 1 base short and J 6 bases short, with 12 bases between. The V gene's germline CDR1 is LNHNV and CDR2 YYDKDF (reference sequence). CDR3 length: 15 amino acids. The CDR3 spells CATSRGGGGDEKLFF. CDR3 in DNA: TGTGCCACCAGCAGAGGTGGGGGCGGAGATGAAAAACTGTTTTTT.

This clone was detected only a few times. CDR3 nucleotides: TGCAGCGTTGAGAACAGGGGGCGAGTGGCTGAAGCTTTCTTT. It is translated as CSVENRGRVAEAFF. The V gene is TRBV29-1, the J gene TRBJ1-1; 9 bases are shared with TRBD1. Germline assignment: CDR1 SQVTM and CDR2 ANQGSEA. With V trimmed by 3 bases and J by 6 bases, 8 bases remained unmatched. This CDR3 has 14 residues.